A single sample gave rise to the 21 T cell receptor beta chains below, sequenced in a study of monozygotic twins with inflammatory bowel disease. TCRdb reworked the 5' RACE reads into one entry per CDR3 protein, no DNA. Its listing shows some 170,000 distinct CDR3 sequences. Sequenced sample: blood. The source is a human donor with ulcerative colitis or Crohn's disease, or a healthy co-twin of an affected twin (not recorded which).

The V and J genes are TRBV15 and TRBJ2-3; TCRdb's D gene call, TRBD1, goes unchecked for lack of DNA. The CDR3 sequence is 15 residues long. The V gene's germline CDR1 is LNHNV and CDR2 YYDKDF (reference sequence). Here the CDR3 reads CATRIQGASADTQYF.

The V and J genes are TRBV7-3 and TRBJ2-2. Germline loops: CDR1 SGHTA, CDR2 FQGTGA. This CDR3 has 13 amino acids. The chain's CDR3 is CASSFDNTGELFF.

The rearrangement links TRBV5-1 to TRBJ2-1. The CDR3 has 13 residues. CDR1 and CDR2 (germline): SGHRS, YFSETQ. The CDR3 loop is CASSHTSYNEQFF. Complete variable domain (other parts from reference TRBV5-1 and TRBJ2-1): KAGVTQTPRYLIKTRGQQVTLSCSPISGHRSVSWYQQTPGQGLQFLFEYFSETQRNKGNFPGRFSGRQFSNSRSEMNVSTLELGDSALYLCASSHTSYNEQFFGPGTRLTVL.

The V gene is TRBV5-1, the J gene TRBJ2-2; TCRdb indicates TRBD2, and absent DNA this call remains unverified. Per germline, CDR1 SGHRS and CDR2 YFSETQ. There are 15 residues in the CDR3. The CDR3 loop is CASRGLATNTGELFF.

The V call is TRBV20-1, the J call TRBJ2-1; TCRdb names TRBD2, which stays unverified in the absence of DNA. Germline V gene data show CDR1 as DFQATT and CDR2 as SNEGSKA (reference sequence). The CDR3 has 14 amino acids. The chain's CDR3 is CSAAVLAGVGEQFF.

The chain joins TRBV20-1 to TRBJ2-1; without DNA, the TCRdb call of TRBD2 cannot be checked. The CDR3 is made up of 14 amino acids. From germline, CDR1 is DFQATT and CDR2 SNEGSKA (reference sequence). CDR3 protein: CSAILAGAFNEQFF.

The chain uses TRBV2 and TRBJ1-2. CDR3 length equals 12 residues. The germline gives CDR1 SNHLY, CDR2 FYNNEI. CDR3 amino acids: CASSELSYGYTF.

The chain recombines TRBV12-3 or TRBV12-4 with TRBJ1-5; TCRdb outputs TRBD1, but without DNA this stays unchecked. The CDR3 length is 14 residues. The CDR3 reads CASSFRAFRQPQHF.

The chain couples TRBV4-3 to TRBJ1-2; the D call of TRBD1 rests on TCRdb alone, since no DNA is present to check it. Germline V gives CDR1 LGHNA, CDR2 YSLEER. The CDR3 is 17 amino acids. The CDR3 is CASSYVQGSYFFDGYTF.

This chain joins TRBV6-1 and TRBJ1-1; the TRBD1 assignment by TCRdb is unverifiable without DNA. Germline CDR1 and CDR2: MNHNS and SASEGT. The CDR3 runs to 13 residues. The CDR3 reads CASMGFWGAEAFF.

The CDR3 reads CASSPVAGPWGYTF. The chain links TRBV18 to TRBJ1-2; TCRdb lists TRBD1, though no DNA is available to test this call. This CDR3 is 14 amino acids long. Germline V CDR1 and CDR2: KGHSH, LQKENI.

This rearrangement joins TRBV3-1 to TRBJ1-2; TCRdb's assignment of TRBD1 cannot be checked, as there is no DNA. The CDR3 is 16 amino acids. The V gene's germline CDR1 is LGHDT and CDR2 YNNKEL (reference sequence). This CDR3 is CASSQEGRLLENGYTF. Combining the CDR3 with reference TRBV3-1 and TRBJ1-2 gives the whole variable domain DTAVSQTPKYLVTQMGNDKSIKCEQNLGHDTMYWYKQDSKKFLKIMFSYNNKELIINETVPNRFSPKSPDKAHLNLHINSLELGDSAVYFCASSQEGRLLENGYTFGSGTRLTVV.

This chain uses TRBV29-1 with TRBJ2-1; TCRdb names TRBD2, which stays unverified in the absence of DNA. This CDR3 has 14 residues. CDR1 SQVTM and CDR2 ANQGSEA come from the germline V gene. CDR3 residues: CSVIQGGSYNEQFF.

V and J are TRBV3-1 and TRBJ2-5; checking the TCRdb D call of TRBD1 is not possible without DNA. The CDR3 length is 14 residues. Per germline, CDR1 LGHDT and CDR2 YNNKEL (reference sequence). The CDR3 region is CASSQLHGGETQYF.

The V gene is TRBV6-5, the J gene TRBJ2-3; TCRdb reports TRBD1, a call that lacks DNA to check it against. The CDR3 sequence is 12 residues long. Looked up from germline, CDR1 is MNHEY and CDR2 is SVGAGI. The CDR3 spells CASSLPGDTQYF.

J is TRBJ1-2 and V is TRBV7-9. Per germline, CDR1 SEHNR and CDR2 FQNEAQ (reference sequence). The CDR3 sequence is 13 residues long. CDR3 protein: CASALGGNYGYTF.

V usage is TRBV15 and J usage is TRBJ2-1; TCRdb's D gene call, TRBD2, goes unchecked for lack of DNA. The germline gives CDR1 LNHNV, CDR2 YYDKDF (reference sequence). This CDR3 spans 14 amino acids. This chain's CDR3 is CATSNSPRGPPEFF.

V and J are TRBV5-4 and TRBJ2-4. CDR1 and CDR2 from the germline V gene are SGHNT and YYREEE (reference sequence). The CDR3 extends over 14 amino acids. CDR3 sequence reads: CASKQDLAKNIQYF. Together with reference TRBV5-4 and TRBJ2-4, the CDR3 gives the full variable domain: ETGVTQSPTHLIKTRGQQVTLRCSSQSGHNTVSWYQQALGQGPQFIFQYYREEENGRGNFPPRFSGLQFPNYSSELNVNALELDDSALYLCASKQDLAKNIQYFGAGTRLSVL.

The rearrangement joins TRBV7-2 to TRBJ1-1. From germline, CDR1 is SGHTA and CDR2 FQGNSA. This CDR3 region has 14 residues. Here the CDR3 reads CASSLAEVNTEAFF.

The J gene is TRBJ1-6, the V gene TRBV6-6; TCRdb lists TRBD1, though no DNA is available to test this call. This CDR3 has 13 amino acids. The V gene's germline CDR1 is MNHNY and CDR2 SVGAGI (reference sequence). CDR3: CASSEGINSPLHF.

The CDR3 reads CSATSGRGHSYNEQFF. This chain connects TRBV20-1 to TRBJ2-1; the TCRdb call, TRBD2, lacks DNA for checking. This CDR3 contains 16 residues. Germline V lookup: CDR1 DFQATT, CDR2 SNEGSKA (reference sequence).